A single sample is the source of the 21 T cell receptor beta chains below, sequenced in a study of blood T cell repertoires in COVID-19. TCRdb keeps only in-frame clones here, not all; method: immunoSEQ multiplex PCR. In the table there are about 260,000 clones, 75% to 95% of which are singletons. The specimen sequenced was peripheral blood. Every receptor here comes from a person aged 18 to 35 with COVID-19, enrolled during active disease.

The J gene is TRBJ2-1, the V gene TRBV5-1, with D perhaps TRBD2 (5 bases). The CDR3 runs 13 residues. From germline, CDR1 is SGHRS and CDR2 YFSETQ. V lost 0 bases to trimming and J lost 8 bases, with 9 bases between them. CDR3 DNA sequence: TGCGCCAGCAGCTTGGCCCGCGGGTATGAGCAGTTCTTC. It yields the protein CASSLARGYEQFF.

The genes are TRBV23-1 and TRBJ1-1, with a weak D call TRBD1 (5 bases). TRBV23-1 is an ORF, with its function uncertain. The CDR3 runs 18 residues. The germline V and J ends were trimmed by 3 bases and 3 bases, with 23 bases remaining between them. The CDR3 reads CASSHLREPGRLDTEAFF. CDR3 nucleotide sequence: TGCGCCAGCAGTCATTTACGGGAGCCAGGGCGGCTGGACACTGAAGCTTTCTTT.

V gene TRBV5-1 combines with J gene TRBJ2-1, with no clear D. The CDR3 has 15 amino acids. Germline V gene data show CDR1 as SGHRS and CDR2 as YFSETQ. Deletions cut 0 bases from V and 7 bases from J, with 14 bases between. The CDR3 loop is CASSLVPREWNEQFF. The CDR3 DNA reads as TGCGCCAGCAGCTTGGTGCCTAGAGAGTGGAATGAGCAGTTCTTC.

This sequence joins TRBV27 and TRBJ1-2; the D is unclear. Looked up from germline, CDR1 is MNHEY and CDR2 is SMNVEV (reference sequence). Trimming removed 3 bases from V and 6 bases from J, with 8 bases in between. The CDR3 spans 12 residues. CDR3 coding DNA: TGTGCCAGCAGTTTCGGAGGGCATGGCTACACCTTC. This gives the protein CASSFGGHGYTF.

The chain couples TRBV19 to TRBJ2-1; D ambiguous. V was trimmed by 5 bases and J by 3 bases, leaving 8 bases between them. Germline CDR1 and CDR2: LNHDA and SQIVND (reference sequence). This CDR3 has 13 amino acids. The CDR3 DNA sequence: TGTGCCAGTAGTTGGTCCAGCTACAATGAGCAGTTCTTC. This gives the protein CASSWSSYNEQFF.

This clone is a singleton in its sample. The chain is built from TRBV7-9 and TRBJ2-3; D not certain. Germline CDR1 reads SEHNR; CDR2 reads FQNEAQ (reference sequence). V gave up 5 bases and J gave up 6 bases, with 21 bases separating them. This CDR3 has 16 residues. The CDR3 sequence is CASSTLTGVVRDTQYF. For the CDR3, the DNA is TGTGCCAGCAGCACGCTCACCGGAGTAGTCCGGGATACGCAGTATTTT.

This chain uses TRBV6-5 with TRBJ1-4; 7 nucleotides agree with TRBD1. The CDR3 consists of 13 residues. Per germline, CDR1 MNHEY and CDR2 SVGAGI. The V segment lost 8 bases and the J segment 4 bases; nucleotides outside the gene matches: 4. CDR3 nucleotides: TGTGCCAGCGGGACAGCGGATAATGAAAAACTGTTTTTT. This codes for CASGTADNEKLFF.

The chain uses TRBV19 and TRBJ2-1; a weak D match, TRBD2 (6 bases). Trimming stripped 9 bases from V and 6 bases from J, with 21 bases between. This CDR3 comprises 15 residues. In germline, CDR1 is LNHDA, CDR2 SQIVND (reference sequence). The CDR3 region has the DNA TGTGCCAGCTCGGCATCGGGAGCCCCGGGCAATGAGCAGTTCTTC. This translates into CASSASGAPGNEQFF.

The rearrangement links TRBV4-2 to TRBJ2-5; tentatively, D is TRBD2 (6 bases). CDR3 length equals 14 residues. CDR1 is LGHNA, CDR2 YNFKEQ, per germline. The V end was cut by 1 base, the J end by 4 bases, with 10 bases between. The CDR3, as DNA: TGTGCCAGCAGCCAAGGGCCTAGCGCAGAGACCCAGTACTTC. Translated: CASSQGPSAETQYF.

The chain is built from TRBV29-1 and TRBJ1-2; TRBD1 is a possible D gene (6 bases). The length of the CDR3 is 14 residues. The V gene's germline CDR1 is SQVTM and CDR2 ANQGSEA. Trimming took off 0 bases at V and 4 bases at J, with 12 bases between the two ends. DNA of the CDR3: TGCAGCGTTGAAGATGACGAGGGGGTCTATGGCTACACCTTC. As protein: CSVEDDEGVYGYTF.

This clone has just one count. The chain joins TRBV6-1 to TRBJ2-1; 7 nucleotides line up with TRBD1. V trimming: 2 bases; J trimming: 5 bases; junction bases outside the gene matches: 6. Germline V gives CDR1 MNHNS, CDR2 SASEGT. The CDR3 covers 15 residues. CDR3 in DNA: TGTGCCAGCAGTGAACCGGGACAGTTCCACAATGAGCAGTTCTTC. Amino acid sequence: CASSEPGQFHNEQFF.

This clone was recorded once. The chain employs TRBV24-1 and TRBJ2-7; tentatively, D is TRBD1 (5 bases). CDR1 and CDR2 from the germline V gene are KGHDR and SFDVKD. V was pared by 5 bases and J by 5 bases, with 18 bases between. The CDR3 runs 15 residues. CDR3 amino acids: CATSGATKKGDEQYF. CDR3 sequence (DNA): TGTGCCACCAGTGGTGCAACGAAGAAAGGGGACGAGCAGTACTTC.

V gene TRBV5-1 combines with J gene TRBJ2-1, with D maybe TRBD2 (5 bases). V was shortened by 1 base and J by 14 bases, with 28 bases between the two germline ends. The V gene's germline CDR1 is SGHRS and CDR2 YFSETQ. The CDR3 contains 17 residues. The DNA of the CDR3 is TGCGCCAGCAGCTTGCGTCAGACCCCCCGGGATAATAATTGTGAGTTCTTC. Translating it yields CASSLRQTPRDNNCEFF.

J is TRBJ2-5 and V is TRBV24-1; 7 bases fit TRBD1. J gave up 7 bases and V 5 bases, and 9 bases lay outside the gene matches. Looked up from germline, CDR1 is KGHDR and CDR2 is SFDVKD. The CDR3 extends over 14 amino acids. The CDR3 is CATSGQGVVGTQYF. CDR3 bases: TGTGCCACCAGTGGCCAGGGGGTAGTCGGGACCCAGTACTTC.

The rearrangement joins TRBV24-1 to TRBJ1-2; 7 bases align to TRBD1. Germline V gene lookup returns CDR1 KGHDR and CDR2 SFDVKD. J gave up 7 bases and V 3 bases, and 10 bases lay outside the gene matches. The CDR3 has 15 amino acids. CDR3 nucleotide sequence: TGTGCCACCAGTGATCCTCTACAGGGGCGGGGTGGCTACACCTTC. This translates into CATSDPLQGRGGYTF.

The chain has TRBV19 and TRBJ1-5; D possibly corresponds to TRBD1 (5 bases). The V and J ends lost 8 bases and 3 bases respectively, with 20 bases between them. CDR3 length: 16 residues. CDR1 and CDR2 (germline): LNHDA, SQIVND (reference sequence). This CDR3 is CASRTNGGPNNQPQHF. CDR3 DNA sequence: TGTGCCAGTCGAACAAACGGGGGTCCCAACAATCAGCCCCAGCATTTT.

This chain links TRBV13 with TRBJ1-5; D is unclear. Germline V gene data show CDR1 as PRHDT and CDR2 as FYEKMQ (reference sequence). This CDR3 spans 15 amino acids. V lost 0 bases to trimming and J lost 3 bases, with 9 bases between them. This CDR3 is CASSLGSGFNQPQHF. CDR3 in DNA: TGTGCCAGCAGCTTAGGCTCGGGATTCAATCAGCCCCAGCATTTT.

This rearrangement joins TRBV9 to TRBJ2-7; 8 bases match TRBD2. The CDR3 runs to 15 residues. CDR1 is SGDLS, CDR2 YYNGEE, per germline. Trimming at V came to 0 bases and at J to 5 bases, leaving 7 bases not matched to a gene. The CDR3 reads CASSVDSGSGNEQYF. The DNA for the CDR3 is TGTGCCAGCAGCGTAGACAGCGGGAGCGGCAACGAGCAGTACTTC.

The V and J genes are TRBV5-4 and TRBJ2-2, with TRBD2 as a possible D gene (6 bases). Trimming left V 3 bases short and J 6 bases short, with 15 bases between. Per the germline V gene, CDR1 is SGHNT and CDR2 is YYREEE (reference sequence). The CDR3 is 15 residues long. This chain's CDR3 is CASSSYGSGSGELFF. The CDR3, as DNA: TGTGCCAGCAGCTCTTACGGGAGTGGTTCCGGGGAGCTGTTTTTT.

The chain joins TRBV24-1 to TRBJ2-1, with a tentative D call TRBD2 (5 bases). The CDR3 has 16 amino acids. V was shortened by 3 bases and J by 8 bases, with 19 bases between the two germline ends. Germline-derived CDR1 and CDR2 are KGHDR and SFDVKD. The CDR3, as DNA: TGTGCCACCAGTGATCCAACTAGAGAAAGAAGTGATGAGCAGTTCTTC. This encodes CATSDPTRERSDEQFF.

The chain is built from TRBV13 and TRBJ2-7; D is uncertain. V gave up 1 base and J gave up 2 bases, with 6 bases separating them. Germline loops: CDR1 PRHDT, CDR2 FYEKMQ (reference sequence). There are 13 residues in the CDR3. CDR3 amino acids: CASSLAGAYEQYF. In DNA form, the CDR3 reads TGTGCCAGCAGCTTAGCTGGAGCCTACGAGCAGTACTTC.